This TCR beta chain was retrieved from a study of OX40 agonist ivuxolimab in advanced cancers. Assay: immunoSEQ multiplex PCR; the TCRdb copy retains only in-frame clones and omits some. The sample includes nearly 70,000 clones, 85% seen only once; the top ten take over 5%. The study's findings and limits: There were, on average, more expanded clones in CD8+ T cells than in CD4+. There was clonal expansion of CD4+ and CD8+ blood T cells by week 6 at 0.1 to 3.0 mg/kg.

Trimming removed 4 bases from V and 2 bases from J, with 15 bases in between. The V gene's germline CDR1 is SGHKS and CDR2 YYEKEE (reference sequence). The CDR3 covers 15 residues. About this clone itself: Its antigen is as yet unknown.

The receptor comes from an adult with an advanced solid tumor such as melanoma, head and neck, liver or kidney cancer. Sample: CD4+ or CD8+ T cells sorted from blood, taken in a trial of the OX40 agonist ivuxolimab. The chain carries TRBV5-5 and TRBJ2-5, with D perhaps TRBD1 or TRBD2 (5 bases each). For the CDR3, the DNA is TGTGCCAGCAGCCAAGTGGGGGTCGATCAAGAGACCCAGTACTTC. This encodes CASSQVGVDQETQYF.